These T cell receptor beta chains were read from a single sample in a study of cytomegalovirus exposure and HLA in healthy donors. Some clones are missing from TCRdb's copy, which holds only in-frame ones; the method was immunoSEQ multiplex PCR. The sample records over 120,000 clones, nearly 10% being singletons. The sample taken for sequencing was PBMCs. Receptors were obtained from a man in his fifties in good health and CMV-seronegative. Both conserved end residues are part of each CDR3. The D gene is left open where the match is weak. Rows may omit the clone size; those that give it use once, few, many or a size class.

d_call	v_call	j_call	clone_size	cdr3_nt	cdr3_aa
NA	TRBV6-1	TRBJ1-1	NA	TGTGCCAGCAGTCCCCGGGAGAACACTGAAGCTTTCTTT	CASSPRENTEAFF
NA	TRBV5-1	TRBJ1-3	NA	TGCGCCAGCAGAGAACAGGAGTGGGGAAACACCATATATTTT	CASREQEWGNTIYF
NA	TRBV19	TRBJ1-5	few	TGTGCCAGTGGTATAATCCAGACAGGCTCACAGCCCCAGCATTTT	CASGIIQTGSQPQHF
TRBD1	TRBV29-1	TRBJ1-2	NA	TGCAGCGTTGACGGACAGGGGATAGTCTACACCTTC	CSVDGQGIVYTF
TRBD2	TRBV5-1	TRBJ2-4	NA	TGCGCCAGCAGCTTGCGACCGCCGGGACTAGCGGGGGGTTCTGGTAGCGGGGACATTCAGTACTTC	CASSLRPPGLAGGSGSGDIQYF
TRBD2	TRBV19	TRBJ2-3	NA	TGTGCCAGTAGTATGGCGACTAGCGTTGGAGATACGCAGTATTTT	CASSMATSVGDTQYF
NA	TRBV19	TRBJ1-5	NA	TGTGCCAGTAGTACGACAGATAGCAATCAGCCCCAGCATTTT	CASSTTDSNQPQHF
NA	TRBV9	TRBJ2-1	few	TGTGCCAGCAGCGTAGAAGTCGCGCCTTCGCATGAGCAGTTCTTC	CASSVEVAPSHEQFF
NA	TRBV29-1	TRBJ1-5	NA	TGCAGCGTTAATCAGGGGTCCAATCAGCCCCAGCATTTT	CSVNQGSNQPQHF
NA	TRBV1	TRBJ2-1	NA	TGCACCAGCAGCCAAGAGGAAGGGAGAGAGCAGTTCTTC	CTSSQEEGREQFF
NA	TRBV5-6	TRBJ2-5	NA	TGTGCCAGCAGCTTGGGAGGTCTAGAGACCCAGTACTTC	CASSLGGLETQYF
TRBD1	TRBV29-1	TRBJ1-1	NA	TGCAGCGTCGACAGGGCCAGGACTGAAGCTTTCTTT	CSVDRARTEAFF
NA	TRBV18	TRBJ2-3	few	TGTGCCAGCTCACCACGGCAGGGCGGCACAGATACGCAGTATTTT	CASSPRQGGTDTQYF
TRBD1	TRBV9	TRBJ1-2	few	TGTGCCAGCAGCTCCCGGGACAGGGGGCAGGAGTATGGCTACACCTTC	CASSSRDRGQEYGYTF
TRBD1	TRBV19	TRBJ2-1	few	TGTGCCACCGGACAGGGGTTGAGGAATGAGCAGTTCTTC	CATGQGLRNEQFF
TRBD1	TRBV30	TRBJ1-1	NA	TGTGCCTGGAGTATTACTACAGGGGACACTGAAGCTTTCTTT	CAWSITTGDTEAFF
TRBD2	TRBV9	TRBJ2-5	NA	TGTGCCAGCAGCGTAGCTGGGGAGGGCGGCGAGACCCAGTACTTC	CASSVAGEGGETQYF
TRBD2	TRBV14	TRBJ2-7	NA	TGTGCCAGCAGCCAAGGTTTTATAGCGGGGAGCTACGAGCAGTACTTC	CASSQGFIAGSYEQYF
NA	TRBV6-5	TRBJ2-3	many	TGTGCCAGCAGACAGGGTTCCCGTACAGATACGCAGTATTTT	CASRQGSRTDTQYF
TRBD1	TRBV5-1	TRBJ2-3	NA	TGCGCCAGCAGCCCAAGGACAGGCGCGGCCACAGATACGCAGTATTTT	CASSPRTGAATDTQYF
TRBD2	TRBV30	TRBJ2-3	NA	TGTGCCTGGAGTAGCGGGGGGGCAGATACGCAGTATTTT	CAWSSGGADTQYF